This T cell receptor beta chain was recorded in a study of T cells after yellow fever vaccination. Study results and caveats: There was a small share of clonotypes that showed up in both the CD4 and CD8 compartments. Boosting was followed by the reappearance of most primary-vaccination clones (roughly 96% CD4, about 90% CD8). Peaking faster, on day 5 versus 15, the secondary response was nonetheless weaker.

The CDR3 contains 18 residues. Per germline, CDR1 MDHEN and CDR2 SYDVKM. V shed 5 bases and J shed 2 bases, with 24 bases lying between them. Details on this clonotype: Its antigen remains unidentified.

Researchers made TCR cDNA using 5'RACE template switching, and this step added a universal primer site and UMIs. One entry per CDR3 protein results from TCRdb running MiXCR on the 5' RACE reads. The table lists almost 600,000 distinct CDR3 sequences, roughly 13% of them singletons. The V gene is TRBV28, the J gene TRBJ2-5, with D perhaps TRBD1 (6 bases). Sequencing used PBMCs, obtained on the day of the yellow fever booster vaccination. The source is a man aged 30-40 years who received the YFV17D yellow fever vaccine. The CDR3 DNA is TGTGCCAGCAGTCTGATGCTCGGACAGAGAACCATACAAGAGACCCAGTACTTC. It encodes CASSLMLGQRTIQETQYF.